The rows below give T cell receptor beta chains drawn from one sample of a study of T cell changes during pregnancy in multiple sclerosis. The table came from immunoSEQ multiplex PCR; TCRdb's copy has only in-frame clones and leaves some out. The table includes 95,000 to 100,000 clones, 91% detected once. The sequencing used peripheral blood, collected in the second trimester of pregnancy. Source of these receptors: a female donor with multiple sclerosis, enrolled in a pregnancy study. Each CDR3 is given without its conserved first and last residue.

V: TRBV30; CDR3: AWSAFIGGSRGSYEQY
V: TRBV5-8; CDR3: ASSPAAGLTDTQY
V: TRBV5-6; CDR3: ASSSTTGGRHYEQY
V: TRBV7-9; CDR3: ASSLTSGRGSYEQY
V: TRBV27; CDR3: ASSLRAGFTEAF
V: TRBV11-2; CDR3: ASSKTSYVAHEQF
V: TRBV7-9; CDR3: ASSLVDRDYEQY
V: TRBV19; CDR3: ASSMEGGQSIYGYT
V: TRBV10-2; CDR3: ASSEWDRGMNTEAF
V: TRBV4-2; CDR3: ASSQEVGQALRYEQY
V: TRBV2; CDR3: ASSETGGRNTIY
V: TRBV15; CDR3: ATSLGLAGGYEQF
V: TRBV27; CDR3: ASKRQGEIDEQY
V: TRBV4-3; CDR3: ASSRRLAGITDTQY
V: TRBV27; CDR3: ASSYGLTSTGELF
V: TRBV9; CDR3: ASSVEGGRAGEQF
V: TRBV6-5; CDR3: ASSYSDWSQPQH
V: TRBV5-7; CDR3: ASSRRGGHEKLF
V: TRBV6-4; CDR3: ASSDGQGYNEQF
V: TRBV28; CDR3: ASEGRGPYEQY
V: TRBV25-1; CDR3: ASSGVAGAQETQY
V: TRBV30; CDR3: AWSRGLNTEAF
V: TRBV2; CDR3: ASRAGGSGRNLDTQY
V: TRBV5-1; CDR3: ASSLDWVGNEQAPNEQY
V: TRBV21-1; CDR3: TSPPETYEQY
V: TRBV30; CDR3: AWSGRGTDTQY
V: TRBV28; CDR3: ASRLMFPGTGFNEQF
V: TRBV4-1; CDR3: ASSLGGRRDIQY
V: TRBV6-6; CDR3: ASSLEGTYEQY
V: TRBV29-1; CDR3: SVGKLGLAGSYNEQF
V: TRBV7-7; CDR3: ASSPYREGQAF
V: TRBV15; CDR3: ATSRGGGRDTEAF
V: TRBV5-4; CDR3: ATGDRAASHYEQY
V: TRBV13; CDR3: ASSLTGYNEQF
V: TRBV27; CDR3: ASSWTHSYEQY
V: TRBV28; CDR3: ASAGGVNEQF
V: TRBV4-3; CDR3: ASSLGLESGEQY
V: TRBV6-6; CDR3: ASIGRGYNYGYT
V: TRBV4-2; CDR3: ASSQTPHTDTQY
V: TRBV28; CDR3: ASSLSDQREGTDTQY
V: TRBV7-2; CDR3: ASSLAPGTASSYGYT
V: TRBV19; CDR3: ASSQQGNNEQF
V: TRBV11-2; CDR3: ASSLLGTNYYEQY
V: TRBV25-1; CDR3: ASSGGQGGHQPQH
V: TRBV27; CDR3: ASSLGTGGNQPQH
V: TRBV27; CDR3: ASSFKLANTEAF
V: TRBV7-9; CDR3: ASSGTGWEPQH
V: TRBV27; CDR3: ASSLGARWGYT
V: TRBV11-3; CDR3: ASSPGQGSTDTQY
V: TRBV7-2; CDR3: ASSLVGTGAITNYGYT
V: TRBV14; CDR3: ASSQDGGIYEQY
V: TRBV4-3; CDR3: ASSQEGLAGFSDTQY
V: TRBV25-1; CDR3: ATGQGTYEQY